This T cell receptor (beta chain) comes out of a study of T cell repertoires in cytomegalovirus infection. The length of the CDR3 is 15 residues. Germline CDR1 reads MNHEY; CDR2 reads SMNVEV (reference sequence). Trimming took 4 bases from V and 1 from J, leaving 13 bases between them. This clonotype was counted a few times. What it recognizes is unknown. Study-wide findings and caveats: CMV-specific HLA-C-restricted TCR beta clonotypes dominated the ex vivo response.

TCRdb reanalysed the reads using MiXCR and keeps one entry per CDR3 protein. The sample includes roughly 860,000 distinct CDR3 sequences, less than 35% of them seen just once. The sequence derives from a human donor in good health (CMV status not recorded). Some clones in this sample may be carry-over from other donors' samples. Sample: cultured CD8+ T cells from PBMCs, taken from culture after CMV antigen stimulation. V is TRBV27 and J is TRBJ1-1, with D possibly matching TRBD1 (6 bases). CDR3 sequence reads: CASSSGTPRNTEAFF. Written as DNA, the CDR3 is TGTGCCAGCAGTTCCGGGACACCTCGGAACACTGAAGCTTTCTTT.